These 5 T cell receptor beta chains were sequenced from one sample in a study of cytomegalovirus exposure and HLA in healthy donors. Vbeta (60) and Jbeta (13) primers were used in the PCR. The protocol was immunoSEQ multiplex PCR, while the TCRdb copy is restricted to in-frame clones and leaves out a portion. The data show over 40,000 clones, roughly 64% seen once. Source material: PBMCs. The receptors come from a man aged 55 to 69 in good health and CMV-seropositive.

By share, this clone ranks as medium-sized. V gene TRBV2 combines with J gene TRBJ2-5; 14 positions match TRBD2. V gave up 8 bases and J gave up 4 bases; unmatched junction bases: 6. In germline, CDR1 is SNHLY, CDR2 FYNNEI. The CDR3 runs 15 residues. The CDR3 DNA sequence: TGTGCCAGCTCCAAGGGACTAGCGGGAGCAGAGACCCAGTACTTC. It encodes CASSKGLAGAETQYF. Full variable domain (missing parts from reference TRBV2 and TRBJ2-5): EPEVTQTPSHQVTQMGQEVILRCVPISNHLYFYWYRQILGQKVEFLVSFYNNEISEKSEIFDDQFSVERPDGSNFTLKIRSTKLEDSAMYFCASSKGLAGAETQYFGPGTRLLVL.

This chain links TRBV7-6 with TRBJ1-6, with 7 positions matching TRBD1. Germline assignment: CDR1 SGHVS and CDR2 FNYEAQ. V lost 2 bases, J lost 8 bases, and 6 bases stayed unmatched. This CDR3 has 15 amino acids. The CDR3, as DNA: TGTGCCAGCAGCTTAAAAGCAGGGGGAGATTCACCCCTCCACTTT. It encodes CASSLKAGGDSPLHF.

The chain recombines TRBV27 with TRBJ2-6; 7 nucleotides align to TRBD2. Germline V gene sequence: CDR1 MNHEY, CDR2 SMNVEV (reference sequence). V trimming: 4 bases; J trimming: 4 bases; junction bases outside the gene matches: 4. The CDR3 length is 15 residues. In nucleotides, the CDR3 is TGTGCCAGCAGTTCGACTAGCTCAGGGGCCAACGTCCTGACTTTC. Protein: CASSSTSSGANVLTF.

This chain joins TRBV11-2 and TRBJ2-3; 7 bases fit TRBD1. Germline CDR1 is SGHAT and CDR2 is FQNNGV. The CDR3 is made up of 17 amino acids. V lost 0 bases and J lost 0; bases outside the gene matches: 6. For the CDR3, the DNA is TGTGCCAGCAGCTTAGATTTACAGGGGCCTAGCACAGATACGCAGTATTTT. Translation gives CASSLDLQGPSTDTQYF.

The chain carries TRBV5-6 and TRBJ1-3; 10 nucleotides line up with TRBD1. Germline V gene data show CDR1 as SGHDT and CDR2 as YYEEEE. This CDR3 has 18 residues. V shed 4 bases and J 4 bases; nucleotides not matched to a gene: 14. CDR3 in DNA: TGTGCCAGCAGCGCCGGGACAGGGGAGTCTTCACCGGGAAACACCATATATTTT. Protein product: CASSAGTGESSPGNTIYF.